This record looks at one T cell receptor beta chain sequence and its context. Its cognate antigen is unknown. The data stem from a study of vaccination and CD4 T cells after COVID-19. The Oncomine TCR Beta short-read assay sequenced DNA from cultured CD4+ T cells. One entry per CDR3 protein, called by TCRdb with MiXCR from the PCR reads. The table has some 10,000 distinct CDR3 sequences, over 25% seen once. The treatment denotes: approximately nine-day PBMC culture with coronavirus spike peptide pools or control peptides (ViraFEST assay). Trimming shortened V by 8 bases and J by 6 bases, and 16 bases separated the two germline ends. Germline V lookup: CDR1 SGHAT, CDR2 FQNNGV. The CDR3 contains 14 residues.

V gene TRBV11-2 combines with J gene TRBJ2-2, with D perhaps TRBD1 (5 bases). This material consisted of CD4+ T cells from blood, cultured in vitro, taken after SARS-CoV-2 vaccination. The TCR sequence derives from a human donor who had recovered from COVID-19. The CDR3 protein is CASDGAGGAGELFF. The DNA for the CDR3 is TGTGCCAGCGATGGGGCAGGTGGGGCCGGGGAGCTGTTTTTT.